This T cell receptor beta chain was captured in a study of T cell repertoires in cytomegalovirus infection. Study-level information: Public TCR beta signature analysis indicated the presence of both CMV infection and matching HLA type.

TCRdb reanalysed the reads using MiXCR and keeps one entry per CDR3 protein. The table includes about a million distinct CDR3 sequences, roughly 30% detected once. V dropped 5 bases and J dropped 2 bases, with 13 bases sitting between them. Germline CDR1 and CDR2: SEHNR and FQNEAQ (reference sequence). The CDR3 is 15 residues long. In the case of this clonotype: Its antigen is currently unknown.

The TCR originated in a human donor in good health (CMV status not recorded). Some clones in this sample may be carry-over from other donors' samples. This rearrangement joins TRBV7-9 to TRBJ2-1, with a tentative D call TRBD2 (6 bases). Sample: cultured CD8+ T cells from PBMCs, taken from culture after CMV antigen stimulation. This CDR3 is CASSPGREAYNEQFF. The CDR3 DNA reads as TGTGCCAGCAGCCCGGGCAGGGAGGCCTACAATGAGCAGTTCTTC.